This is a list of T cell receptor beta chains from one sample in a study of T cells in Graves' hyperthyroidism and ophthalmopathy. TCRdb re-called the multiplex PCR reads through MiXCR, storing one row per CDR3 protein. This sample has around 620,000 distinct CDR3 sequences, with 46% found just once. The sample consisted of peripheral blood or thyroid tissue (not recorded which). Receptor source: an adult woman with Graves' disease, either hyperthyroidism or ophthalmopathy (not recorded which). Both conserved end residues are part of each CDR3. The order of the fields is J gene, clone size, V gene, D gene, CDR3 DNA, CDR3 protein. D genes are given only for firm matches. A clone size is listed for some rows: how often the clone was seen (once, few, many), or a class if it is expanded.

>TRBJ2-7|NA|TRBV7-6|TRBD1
TGTGCCAGCAGCCAAACCGGGACAGGGGGCGACGAGCAGTACTTC
CASSQTGTGGDEQYF
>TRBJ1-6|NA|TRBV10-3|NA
TGTGCCATCGCGCGAGGCGTCTCACCCCTCCACTTT
CAIARGVSPLHF
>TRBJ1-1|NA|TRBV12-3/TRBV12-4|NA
TGCGCCAGCAGCCAAGGACGTTACAGGAAAACACCCACTTCGGCTTTCTTT
CASSQGRYRKTPTSAFF
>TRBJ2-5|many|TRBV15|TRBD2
TGTGCCACCAGCCCCCGGGGGCGGACTAGCGGGATCCAAGAGACCCAGTACTTC
CATSPRGRTSGIQETQYF
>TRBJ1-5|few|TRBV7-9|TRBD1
TGTGCCAGCAGCATGGGACAGCCGAATCAGCCCCAGCATTTT
CASSMGQPNQPQHF
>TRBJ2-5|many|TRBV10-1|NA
TGCGCCAGCAGTCGGGGAATACCAGAGACCCAGTACTTC
CASSRGIPETQYF
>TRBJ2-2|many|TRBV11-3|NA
TGTGCCAGCAGCTTAGTAGGGCTGACCGGGGAGCTGTTTTTT
CASSLVGLTGELFF
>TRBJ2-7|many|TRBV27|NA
TGTGCCAGCAGTTTAGGGGGTTCGCGGACGATCTACGAGCAGTACTTC
CASSLGGSRTIYEQYF
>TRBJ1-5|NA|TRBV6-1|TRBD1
TGTGCCAGCCAGATCGGGACAGAAGGTCAGCCCCAGCATTTT
CASQIGTEGQPQHF
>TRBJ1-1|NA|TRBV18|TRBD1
TGTACCAGCTCTGGACAGGCGAACACTGAAGCTTTCTTT
CTSSGQANTEAFF
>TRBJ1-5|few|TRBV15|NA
TGTGCCACCAGCAGAGATACTTGGCAGCCCCAGCATTTT
CATSRDTWQPQHF
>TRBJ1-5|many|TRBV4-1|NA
TGCGCCAGCAGCCCCCCAGGGGAGTTAGAAGCTAATCAGCCCCAGCATTTT
CASSPPGELEANQPQHF
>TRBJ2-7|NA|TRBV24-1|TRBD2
TGTGCCACCAGTGCCACCGCCGGGGGGGGCGAGCAGTACTTC
CATSATAGGGEQYF
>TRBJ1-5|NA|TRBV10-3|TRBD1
TGTGCCATCAGTGCGGACAGGGGTCAGCCCCAGCATTTT
CAISADRGQPQHF
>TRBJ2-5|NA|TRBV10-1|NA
TGCGTCAGCAGTGTTCTCCGCAGGTTGGAGACCCGGTACTTC
CVSSVLRRLETRYF
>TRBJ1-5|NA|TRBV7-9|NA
TGCGCCAGCAGCCAAGAACAGGGACGCCAGCCCCAGCATTTT
CASSQEQGRQPQHF
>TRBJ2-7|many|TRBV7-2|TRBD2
TGTGCCAGCAGCTTAGTCCCACTAGCGGCCTCCTACGAGCAGTACTTC
CASSLVPLAASYEQYF